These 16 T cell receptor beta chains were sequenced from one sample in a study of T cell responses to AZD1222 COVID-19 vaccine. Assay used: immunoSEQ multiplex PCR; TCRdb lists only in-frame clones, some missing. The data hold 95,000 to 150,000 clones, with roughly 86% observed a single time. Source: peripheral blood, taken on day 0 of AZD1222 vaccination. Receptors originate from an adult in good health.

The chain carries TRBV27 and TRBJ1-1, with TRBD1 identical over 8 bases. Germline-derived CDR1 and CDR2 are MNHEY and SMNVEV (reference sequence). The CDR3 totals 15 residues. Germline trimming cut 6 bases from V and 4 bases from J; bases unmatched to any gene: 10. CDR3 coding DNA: TGTGCCAGCAGGATCTGGACAGGGAGAGGCACTGAAGCTTTCTTT. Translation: CASRIWTGRGTEAFF.

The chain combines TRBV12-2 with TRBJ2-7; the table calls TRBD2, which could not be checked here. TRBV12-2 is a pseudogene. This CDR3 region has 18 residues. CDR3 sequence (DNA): TGTGCAAGTCGCTTGCCCCTAGCGGGAAACTCCAGATCCTACGAGCAGTACTTC. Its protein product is CASRLPLAGNSRSYEQYF.

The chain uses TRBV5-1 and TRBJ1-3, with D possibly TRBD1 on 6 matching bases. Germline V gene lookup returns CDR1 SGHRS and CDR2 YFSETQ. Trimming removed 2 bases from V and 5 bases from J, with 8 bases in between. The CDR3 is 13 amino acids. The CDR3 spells CASSLTGRNTIYF. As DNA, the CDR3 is TGCGCCAGCAGCTTAACAGGGAGAAACACCATATATTTT.

CDR3 loop: CASSPPPLETQYF. CDR3 coding DNA: TGTGCCAGCAGCCCACCCCCGTTGGAGACCCAGTACTTC. The chain joins TRBV7-2 to TRBJ2-5; D is ambiguous. The CDR3 is 13 residues long. The V gene lost 5 bases and the J gene lost 5 bases, with 12 bases spanning the gap. Germline loops: CDR1 SGHTA, CDR2 FQGNSA.

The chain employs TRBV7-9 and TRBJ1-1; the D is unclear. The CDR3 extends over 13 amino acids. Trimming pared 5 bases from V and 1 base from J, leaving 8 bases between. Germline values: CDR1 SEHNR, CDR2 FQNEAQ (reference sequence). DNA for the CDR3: TGTGCCAGCAGCCCGGAGGGGAACACTGAAGCTTTCTTT. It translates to CASSPEGNTEAFF.

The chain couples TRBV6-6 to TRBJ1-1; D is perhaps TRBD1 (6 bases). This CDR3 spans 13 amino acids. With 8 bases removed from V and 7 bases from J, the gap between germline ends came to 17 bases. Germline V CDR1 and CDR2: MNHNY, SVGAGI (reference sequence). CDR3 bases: TGTGCCAGCGTCTGGGACACTGGGAGTGAAGCTTTCTTT. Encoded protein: CASVWDTGSEAFF.

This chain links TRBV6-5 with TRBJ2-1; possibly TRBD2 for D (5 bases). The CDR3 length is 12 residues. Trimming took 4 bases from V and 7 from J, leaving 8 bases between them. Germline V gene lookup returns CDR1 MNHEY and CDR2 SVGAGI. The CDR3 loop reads CASSSGWNEQFF. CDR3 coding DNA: TGTGCCAGCAGTTCGGGGTGGAATGAGCAGTTCTTC.

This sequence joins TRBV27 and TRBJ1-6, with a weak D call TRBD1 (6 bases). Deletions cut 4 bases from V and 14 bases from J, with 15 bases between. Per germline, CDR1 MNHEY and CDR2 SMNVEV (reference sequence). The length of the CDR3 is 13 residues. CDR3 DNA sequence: TGTGCCAGCAGTTCCCCCGGGGGGGGCGCCCTCCACTTT. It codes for CASSSPGGGALHF.

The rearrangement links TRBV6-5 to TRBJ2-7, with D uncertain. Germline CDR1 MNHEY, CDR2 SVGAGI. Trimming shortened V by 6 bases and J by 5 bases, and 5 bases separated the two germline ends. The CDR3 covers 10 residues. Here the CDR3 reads CASRNNEQYF. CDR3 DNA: TGTGCCAGCAGGAATAACGAGCAGTACTTC.

The DNA for the CDR3 is TGTGCCAGCAGTGCCGGGACAGGGTGGTCCTCTGGCTACACCTTC. Amino acid sequence: CASSAGTGWSSGYTF. The V call is TRBV6-2 or TRBV6-3, the J call TRBJ1-2, with 9 bases fitting TRBD1. From germline, CDR1 is MNHEY and CDR2 SVGEGT. The CDR3 has 15 amino acids. The J segment lost 7 bases and the V segment lost 5 bases, leaving 11 bases of the junction unmatched.

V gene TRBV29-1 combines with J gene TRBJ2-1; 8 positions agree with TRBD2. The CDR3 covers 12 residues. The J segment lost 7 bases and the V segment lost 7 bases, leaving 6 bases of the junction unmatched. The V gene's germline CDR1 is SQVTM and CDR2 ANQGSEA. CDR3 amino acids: CSAREGGNEQFF. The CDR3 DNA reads TGCAGCGCCCGGGAGGGGGGGAATGAGCAGTTCTTC.

The CDR3 reads CASSSGVGGGYGYTF. DNA for the CDR3: TGTGCCAGCAGCAGCGGTGTAGGGGGGGGCTATGGCTACACCTTC. The chain links TRBV3-1 (or the pseudogene TRBV3-2) to TRBJ1-2; tentative D call: TRBD1 (6 bases). Germline-derived CDR1 and CDR2 are LGHDT and YNNKEL (reference sequence). V was trimmed by 5 bases and J by 4 bases, leaving 17 bases between them. The CDR3 totals 15 residues.

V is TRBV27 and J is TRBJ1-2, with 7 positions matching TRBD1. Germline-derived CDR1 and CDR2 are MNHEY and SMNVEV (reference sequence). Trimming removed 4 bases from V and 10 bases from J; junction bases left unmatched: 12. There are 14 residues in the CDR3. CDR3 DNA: TGTGCCAGCAGTTCTGGCAGGGGGGATATCGACTACACCTTC. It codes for CASSSGRGDIDYTF.

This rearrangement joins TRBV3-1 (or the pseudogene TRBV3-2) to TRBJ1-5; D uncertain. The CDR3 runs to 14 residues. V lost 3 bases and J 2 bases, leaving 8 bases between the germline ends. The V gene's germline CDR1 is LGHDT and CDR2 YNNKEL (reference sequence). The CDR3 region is CASSQGSGNQPQHF. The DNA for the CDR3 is TGTGCCAGCAGCCAGGGTTCGGGCAATCAGCCCCAGCATTTT.

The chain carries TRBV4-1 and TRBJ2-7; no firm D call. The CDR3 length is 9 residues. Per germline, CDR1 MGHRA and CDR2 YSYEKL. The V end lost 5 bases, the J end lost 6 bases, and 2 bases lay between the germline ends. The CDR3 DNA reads TGCGCCAGCAGCGGCGAGCAGTACTTC. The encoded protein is CASSGEQYF.

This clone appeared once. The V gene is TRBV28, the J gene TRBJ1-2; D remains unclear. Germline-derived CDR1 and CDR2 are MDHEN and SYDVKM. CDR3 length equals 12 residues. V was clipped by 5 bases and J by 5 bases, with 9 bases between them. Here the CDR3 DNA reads TGTGCCAGCAGTGGGATTCGTTATGGCTACACCTTC. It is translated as CASSGIRYGYTF.